What follows are 32 T cell receptor beta chains derived from one specimen sequenced in a study of blood T cell repertoires in COVID-19. The protocol was immunoSEQ multiplex PCR, while the TCRdb copy is restricted to in-frame clones and leaves out a portion. In the table there are about 170,000 clones, 80% to 90% of which are singletons. Material: PBMCs or T cells enriched from blood (not recorded which). These receptor sequences come from a man between 45 and 60 years old who had recovered from COVID-19.

V usage is TRBV9 and J usage is TRBJ2-1; 8 nucleotides line up with TRBD2. CDR1 is SGDLS, CDR2 YYNGEE, per germline. J lost 6 bases, V lost 1 base, and 6 bases had no gene match. This CDR3 has 15 residues. CDR3 loop: CASSVISGGFNEQFF. In DNA, the CDR3 is TGTGCCAGCAGCGTAATAAGCGGGGGATTCAATGAGCAGTTCTTC.

The V gene is TRBV6-5, the J gene TRBJ1-5; a possible D gene is TRBD1 (6 bases). From germline, CDR1 is MNHEY and CDR2 SVGAGI. V lost 2 bases and J 1 base, leaving 9 bases between the germline ends. There are 15 residues in the CDR3. The CDR3 reads CASSYGGKSNQPQHF. The DNA of the CDR3 is TGTGCCAGCAGTTACGGGGGCAAAAGCAATCAGCCCCAGCATTTT.

The V call is TRBV7-9, the J call TRBJ1-1, with TRBD1 matching over 7 bases. Germline-derived CDR1 and CDR2 are SEHNR and FQNEAQ (reference sequence). This CDR3 contains 15 residues. The J segment lost 4 bases and the V segment lost 1 base, leaving 6 bases of the junction unmatched. DNA for the CDR3: TGTGCCAGCAGCTTAGTTACAGGGGTGTTCACTGAAGCTTTCTTT. It yields the protein CASSLVTGVFTEAFF.

The chain links TRBV5-4 to TRBJ2-5; D might be TRBD1 (5 bases). Germline V gene lookup returns CDR1 SGHNT and CDR2 YYREEE (reference sequence). The CDR3 runs to 14 residues. Trimming left V 3 bases short and J 0 bases short, with 9 bases between. The CDR3 sequence: CASSYPDNQETQYF. CDR3 DNA: TGTGCCAGCAGCTATCCGGACAACCAAGAGACCCAGTACTTC.

The DNA for the CDR3 is TGTGCCAGCGGGGGGCAGGGGGTCGCACGAAACATTCAGTACTTC. Its translation is CASGGQGVARNIQYF. The V and J genes are TRBV2 and TRBJ2-4; D is possibly TRBD1 (7 bases). The germline CDR1 and CDR2 sequences are SNHLY and FYNNEI. The CDR3 runs to 15 residues. V dropped 8 bases and J dropped 6 bases, with 20 bases sitting between them.

This rearrangement joins TRBV3-1 (or the pseudogene TRBV3-2) to TRBJ1-1; a weak D match, TRBD1 (6 bases). Germline V gene data show CDR1 as LGHDT and CDR2 as YNNKEL (reference sequence). The CDR3 is made up of 17 amino acids. Deletions cut 1 base from V and 5 bases from J, with 20 bases between. This CDR3 reads CASSQVAGAAMTTEAFF. The CDR3 DNA is TGTGCCAGCAGCCAAGTTGCAGGGGCCGCCATGACGACTGAAGCTTTCTTT.

The chain carries TRBV11-2 and TRBJ2-2; D call uncertain. The V and J ends lost 2 bases and 0 bases respectively, with 10 bases between them. CDR1 is SGHAT and CDR2 is FQNNGV in the germline V gene. This CDR3 has 16 residues. The chain's CDR3 is CASSLWRSANTGELFF. CDR3 DNA: TGTGCCAGCAGCTTATGGCGAAGCGCGAACACCGGGGAGCTGTTTTTT.

The chain couples TRBV10-3 to TRBJ1-2, with D possibly matching TRBD1 (6 bases). The germline V gene encodes CDR1 ENHRY and CDR2 SYGVKD. V was pared by 2 bases and J by 4 bases, with 11 bases between. The CDR3 sequence is 14 residues long. As DNA, the CDR3 is TGTGCCATCAGTGAGCGGGGGGCTCTCTATGGCTACACCTTC. Translating it yields CAISERGALYGYTF.

V usage is TRBV5-4 and J usage is TRBJ2-3; 9 bases are shared with TRBD1. Per germline, CDR1 SGHNT and CDR2 YYREEE (reference sequence). The CDR3 is made up of 14 amino acids. After removal of 6 bases from V and 3 bases from J, the junction contained 5 bases not matched to a gene. This CDR3 reads CASTATGGTDTQYF. The CDR3 DNA follows: TGTGCCAGCACCGCGACAGGGGGAACAGATACGCAGTATTTT.

This chain uses TRBV7-9 with TRBJ1-3; tentatively, D is TRBD1 (5 bases). V was trimmed by 3 bases and J by 0 bases, leaving 15 bases between them. This CDR3 comprises 17 residues. Germline V CDR1 and CDR2: SEHNR, FQNEAQ (reference sequence). The CDR3, as DNA: TGTGCCAGCAGCTTGGGGGGGACGTTGTACTCTGGAAACACCATATATTTT. Translation: CASSLGGTLYSGNTIYF. Full variable domain (outside the CDR3, taken from reference TRBV7-9 and TRBJ1-3): DTGVSQNPRHKITKRGQNVTFRCDPISEHNRLYWYRQTLGQGPEFLTYFQNEAQLEKSRLLSDRFSAERPKGSFSTLEIQRTEQGDSAMYLCASSLGGTLYSGNTIYFGEGSWLTVV.

In this sample, this clone turned up a few times. The chain has TRBV11-2 and TRBJ1-3, with TRBD1 matching over 8 bases. The V segment lost 3 bases and the J segment 2 bases; nucleotides outside the gene matches: 12. The CDR3 contains 18 residues. From germline, CDR1 is SGHAT and CDR2 FQNNGV. CDR3 nucleotides: TGTGCCAGCAGCTTCGGACTAGGACAGGGCGTAACTGGAAACACCATATATTTT. It yields the protein CASSFGLGQGVTGNTIYF.

DNA for the CDR3: TGTGCCAGCAGTACCCTTGGGCCCACAGATACGCAGTATTTT. Protein sequence: CASSTLGPTDTQYF. The J gene is TRBJ2-3, the V gene TRBV27; D unresolved. Deletions cut 5 bases from V and 2 bases from J, with 11 bases between. Germline V lookup: CDR1 MNHEY, CDR2 SMNVEV (reference sequence). The CDR3 runs 14 residues.

The chain employs TRBV24-1 and TRBJ2-3, with D tentatively TRBD2 (6 bases). The CDR3 covers 15 residues. Per the germline V gene, CDR1 is KGHDR and CDR2 is SFDVKD. V lost 1 base and J lost 3, with 10 bases in between. CDR3: CATSDFQSGTDTQYF. CDR3 DNA: TGTGCCACCAGTGATTTCCAAAGCGGGACAGATACGCAGTATTTT.

The chain carries TRBV30 and TRBJ1-5; 9 nucleotides align to TRBD1. J was trimmed by 5 bases and V by 2 bases; bases with no gene match: 1. The germline V gene has CDR1 GTSNPN and CDR2 SVGIG (reference sequence). The CDR3 length is 13 residues. The chain's CDR3 is CAWSRQGDQPQHF. The CDR3 DNA is TGTGCCTGGAGTCGACAGGGGGATCAGCCCCAGCATTTT.

V and J are TRBV7-9 and TRBJ2-6; possible D gene TRBD2, 5 bases. The CDR3 consists of 16 residues. Germline-derived CDR1 and CDR2 are SEHNR and FQNEAQ (reference sequence). V was shortened by 11 bases and J by 3 bases, with 20 bases between the two germline ends. The CDR3 reads CALRLGAGDGANVLTF. CDR3 sequence (DNA): TGTGCCCTCAGATTGGGAGCCGGCGATGGGGCCAACGTCCTGACTTTC. Drawing the rest from reference TRBV7-9 and TRBJ2-6, the complete variable domain is DTGVSQNPRHKITKRGQNVTFRCDPISEHNRLYWYRQTLGQGPEFLTYFQNEAQLEKSRLLSDRFSAERPKGSFSTLEIQRTEQGDSAMYLCALRLGAGDGANVLTFGAGSRLTVL.

V and J are TRBV19 and TRBJ1-1, with D perhaps matching TRBD1 (5 bases). V gave up 4 bases and J gave up 5 bases, with 11 bases separating them. This CDR3 is 13 amino acids long. CDR1 and CDR2 (germline): LNHDA, SQIVND (reference sequence). CDR3 protein: CASSTQSGTEAFF. The DNA for the CDR3 is TGTGCCAGTAGTACCCAATCAGGGACTGAAGCTTTCTTT.

In this sample, this clone turned up once. CDR3 residues: CASSGQSYNEQFF. The DNA for the CDR3 is TGTGCCAGCAGCGGACAGTCCTACAATGAGCAGTTCTTC. The gene calls are TRBV2 and TRBJ2-1; D may be TRBD1 (6 bases). Germline V gene sequence: CDR1 SNHLY, CDR2 FYNNEI. The CDR3 is made up of 13 amino acids. V lost 6 bases to trimming and J lost 1 base, with 7 bases between them. Supplemented by reference TRBV2 and TRBJ2-1, the full variable domain reads EPEVTQTPSHQVTQMGQEVILRCVPISNHLYFYWYRQILGQKVEFLVSFYNNEISEKSEIFDDQFSVERPDGSNFTLKIRSTKLEDSAMYFCASSGQSYNEQFFGPGTRLTVL.

The V gene is TRBV30, the J gene TRBJ1-1; 7 bases map to TRBD1. CDR1 is GTSNPN, CDR2 SVGIG, per germline (reference sequence). Trimming removed 3 bases from V and 11 bases from J; junction bases left unmatched: 9. This CDR3 contains 12 residues. CDR3 sequence: CAWSDRVGHAFF. The CDR3 coding sequence is TGTGCCTGGAGCGACAGGGTCGGTCATGCTTTCTTT.

This chain connects TRBV3-1 (or the pseudogene TRBV3-2) to TRBJ1-4; 7 nucleotides match TRBD1. CDR3 length: 16 amino acids. The J segment lost 0 bases and the V segment lost 4 bases, leaving 5 bases of the junction unmatched. CDR1 LGHDT and CDR2 YNNKEL come from the germline V gene (reference sequence). CDR3 nucleotides: TGTGCCAGCAGCCCAAACAGGGGCGCAACTAATGAAAAACTGTTTTTT. Amino acid sequence: CASSPNRGATNEKLFF.

The chain recombines TRBV7-9 with TRBJ2-7; 9 nucleotides match TRBD1. The length of the CDR3 is 15 residues. Germline V lookup: CDR1 SEHNR, CDR2 FQNEAQ (reference sequence). With V trimmed by 4 bases and J by 4 bases, 8 bases remained unmatched. Written as DNA, the CDR3 is TGTGCCAGCAGCTGGGACAGGGAAAGGTGGTACGAGCAGTACTTC. This translates into CASSWDRERWYEQYF.

This sequence joins TRBV10-2 and TRBJ1-1; a possible D gene is TRBD1 (6 bases). V gave up 3 bases and J gave up 5 bases, with 25 bases separating them. Germline CDR1 reads WSHSY; CDR2 reads SAAADI. The length of the CDR3 is 18 residues. CDR3: CASSEILGGAREGTEAFF. The CDR3 DNA reads TGCGCCAGCAGTGAAATTCTCGGGGGGGCGCGTGAGGGAACTGAAGCTTTCTTT.

The chain has TRBV6-5 and TRBJ2-7, with TRBD2 identical over 7 bases. Germline V gene data show CDR1 as MNHEY and CDR2 as SVGAGI. V was pared by 2 bases and J by 1 base, with 5 bases of the junction left unmatched. The CDR3 loop spans 15 amino acids. The CDR3 sequence: CASSYTDGGSYEQYF. In DNA form, the CDR3 reads TGTGCCAGCAGTTACACGGACGGGGGGTCCTACGAGCAGTACTTC.

This chain uses TRBV2 with TRBJ1-3, with D uncertain. The CDR3 loop spans 14 amino acids. Trimming removed 4 bases at V and 2 bases at J, with 9 bases between. Per germline, CDR1 SNHLY and CDR2 FYNNEI. CDR3 amino acids: CASSVTGTGNTIYF. CDR3 coding DNA: TGTGCCAGCAGTGTAACGGGGACTGGAAACACCATATATTTT.

This clone was seen only once. The chain employs TRBV15 and TRBJ2-5; 8 bases align to TRBD1. The length of the CDR3 is 16 residues. V shed 0 bases and J 5 bases; nucleotides not matched to a gene: 8. Germline V gene sequence: CDR1 LNHNV, CDR2 YYDKDF (reference sequence). The CDR3 loop is CATSRDEQGGSETQYF. Written as DNA, the CDR3 is TGTGCCACCAGCAGAGATGAACAGGGGGGTTCGGAGACCCAGTACTTC.

V is TRBV6-5 and J is TRBJ2-3; D is uncertain. The length of the CDR3 is 15 residues. V lost 8 bases, J lost 2 bases, and 17 bases lay in between. Germline assignment: CDR1 MNHEY and CDR2 SVGAGI. The CDR3 DNA sequence: TGTGCCAGCTCAACGACTTCCTCACTCACAGATACGCAGTATTTT. Protein sequence: CASSTTSSLTDTQYF.

This clone appeared once. The V and J genes are TRBV19 and TRBJ1-2; TRBD1 matches at 8 bases. The CDR3 loop spans 12 amino acids. Germline trimming cut 5 bases from V and 6 bases from J; bases unmatched to any gene: 2. Looked up from germline, CDR1 is LNHDA and CDR2 is SQIVND (reference sequence). The CDR3 loop is CASSEDRDGYTF. The DNA for the CDR3 is TGTGCCAGTAGTGAGGACAGGGATGGCTACACCTTC.

The chain has TRBV6-1 and TRBJ2-7; a weak D match, TRBD2 (6 bases). Germline V CDR1 and CDR2: MNHNS, SASEGT. V was shortened by 0 bases and J by 3 bases, with 12 bases between the two germline ends. The CDR3 has 15 amino acids. DNA of the CDR3: TGTGCCAGCAGTGAAGCGTTGGGGGGTTACTACGAGCAGTACTTC. Translated: CASSEALGGYYEQYF.

The CDR3 sequence: CASSWDRPQGEQYF. The CDR3 bases are TGTGCCAGCAGCTGGGACAGGCCCCAAGGGGAGCAGTACTTC. The chain carries TRBV5-5 and TRBJ2-7; 8 bases agree with TRBD1. CDR3 length: 14 amino acids. Unmatched junction bases numbered 9, after V lost 3 bases and J lost 7 bases. Germline V CDR1 and CDR2: SGHKS, YYEKEE (reference sequence). Drawing the rest from reference TRBV5-5 and TRBJ2-7, the complete variable domain is DAGVTQSPTHLIKTRGQQVTLRCSPISGHKSVSWYQQVLGQGPQFIFQYYEKEERGRGNFPDRFSARQFPNYSSELNVNALLLGDSALYLCASSWDRPQGEQYFGPGTRLTVT.

The chain has TRBV10-3 and TRBJ1-1; no firm D call. Germline V gene sequence: CDR1 ENHRY, CDR2 SYGVKD. The germline V and J ends were trimmed by 4 bases and 4 bases, with 7 bases remaining between them. The CDR3 length is 12 residues. The CDR3 reads CAISAEGTEAFF. The DNA for the CDR3 is TGTGCCATCAGTGCGGAGGGCACTGAAGCTTTCTTT.

The gene calls are TRBV10-3 and TRBJ1-1; D uncertain. Looked up from germline, CDR1 is ENHRY and CDR2 is SYGVKD. V dropped 0 bases and J dropped 6 bases, with 17 bases sitting between them. The CDR3 consists of 16 residues. In DNA, the CDR3 is TGTGCCATCAGTGAGTCGAGTCAAAACATCGGGGCTGAAGCTTTCTTT. Its protein is CAISESSQNIGAEAFF.

The chain links TRBV3-1 (or the pseudogene TRBV3-2) to TRBJ1-5; a weak D match, TRBD1 (5 bases). The CDR3 runs to 16 residues. Germline CDR1 reads LGHDT; CDR2 reads YNNKEL (reference sequence). Trimming cost V 4 bases and J 2 bases, with 15 bases left between them. CDR3 region: CASSLGGGGGNQPQHF. The DNA of the CDR3 is TGTGCCAGCAGCCTCGGGGGGGGAGGTGGCAATCAGCCCCAGCATTTT.

This clone came up once. This chain joins TRBV29-1 and TRBJ2-6, with unresolved D. Trimming took off 7 bases at V and 0 bases at J, with 10 bases between the two ends. The length of the CDR3 is 14 residues. Germline V CDR1 and CDR2: SQVTM, ANQGSEA. The CDR3 spells CSAKTDSGANVLTF. The CDR3, as DNA: TGCAGCGCCAAGACTGACTCTGGGGCCAACGTCCTGACTTTC.